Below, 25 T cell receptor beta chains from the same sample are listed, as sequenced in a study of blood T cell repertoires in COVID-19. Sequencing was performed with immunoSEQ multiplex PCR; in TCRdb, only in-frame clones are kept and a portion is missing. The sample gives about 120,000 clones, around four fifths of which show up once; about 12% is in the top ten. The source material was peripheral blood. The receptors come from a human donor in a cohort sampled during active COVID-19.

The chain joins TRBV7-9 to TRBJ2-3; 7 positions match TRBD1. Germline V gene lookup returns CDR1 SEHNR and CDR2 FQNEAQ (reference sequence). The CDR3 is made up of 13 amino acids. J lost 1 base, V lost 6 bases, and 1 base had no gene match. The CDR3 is CASRTGGTDTQYF. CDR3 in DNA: TGTGCCAGCAGAACAGGGGGCACAGATACGCAGTATTTT. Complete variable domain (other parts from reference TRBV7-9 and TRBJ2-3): DTGVSQNPRHKITKRGQNVTFRCDPISEHNRLYWYRQTLGQGPEFLTYFQNEAQLEKSRLLSDRFSAERPKGSFSTLEIQRTEQGDSAMYLCASRTGGTDTQYFGPGTRLTVL.

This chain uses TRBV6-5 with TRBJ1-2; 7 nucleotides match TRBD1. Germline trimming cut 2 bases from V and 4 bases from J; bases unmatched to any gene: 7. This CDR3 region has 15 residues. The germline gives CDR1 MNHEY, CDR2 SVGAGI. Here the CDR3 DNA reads TGTGCCAGCAGTTACCAGGGGGGCGCTGGCTATGGCTACACCTTC. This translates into CASSYQGGAGYGYTF.

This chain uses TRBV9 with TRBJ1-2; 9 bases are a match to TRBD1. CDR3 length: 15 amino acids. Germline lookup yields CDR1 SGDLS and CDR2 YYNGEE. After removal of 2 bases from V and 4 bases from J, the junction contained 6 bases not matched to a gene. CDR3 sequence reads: CASSVDGTGLYGYTF. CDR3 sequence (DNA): TGTGCCAGCAGCGTGGACGGGACAGGGCTCTATGGCTACACCTTC. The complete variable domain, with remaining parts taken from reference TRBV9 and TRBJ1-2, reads DSGVTQTPKHLITATGQRVTLRCSPRSGDLSVYWYQQSLDQGLQFLIQYYNGEERAKGNILERFSAQQFPDLHSELNLSSLELGDSALYFCASSVDGTGLYGYTFGSGTRLTVV.

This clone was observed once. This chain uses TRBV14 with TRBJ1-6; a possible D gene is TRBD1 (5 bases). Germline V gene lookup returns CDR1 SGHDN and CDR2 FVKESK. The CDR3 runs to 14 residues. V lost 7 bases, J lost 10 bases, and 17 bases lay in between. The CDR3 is CASNTQGNRSPLHF. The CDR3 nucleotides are TGTGCCAGCAACACCCAGGGTAATAGGTCACCCCTCCACTTT.

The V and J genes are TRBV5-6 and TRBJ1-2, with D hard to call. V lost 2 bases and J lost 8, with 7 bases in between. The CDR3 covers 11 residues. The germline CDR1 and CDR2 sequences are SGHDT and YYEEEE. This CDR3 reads CASSFDLGYTF. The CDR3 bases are TGTGCCAGCAGCTTCGACTTAGGCTACACCTTC. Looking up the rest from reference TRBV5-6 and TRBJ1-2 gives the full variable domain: DAGVTQSPTHLIKTRGQQVTLRCSPKSGHDTVSWYQQALGQGPQFIFQYYEEEERQRGNFPDRFSGHQFPNYSSELNVNALLLGDSALYLCASSFDLGYTFGSGTRLTVV.

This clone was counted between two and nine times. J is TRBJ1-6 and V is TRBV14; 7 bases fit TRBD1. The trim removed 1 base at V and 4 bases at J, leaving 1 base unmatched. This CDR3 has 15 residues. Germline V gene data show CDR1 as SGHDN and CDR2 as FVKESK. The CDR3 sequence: CASSQVQGYNSPLHF. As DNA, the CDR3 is TGTGCCAGCAGCCAAGTACAGGGGTATAATTCACCCCTCCACTTT.

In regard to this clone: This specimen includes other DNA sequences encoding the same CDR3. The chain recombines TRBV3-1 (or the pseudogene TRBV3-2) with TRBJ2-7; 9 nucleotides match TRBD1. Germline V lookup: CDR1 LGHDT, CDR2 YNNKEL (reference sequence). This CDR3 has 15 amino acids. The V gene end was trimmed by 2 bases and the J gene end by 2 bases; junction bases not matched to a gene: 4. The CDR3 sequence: CASSQPGQGTYEQYF. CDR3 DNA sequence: TGTGCCAGCAGCCAACCGGGACAGGGAACCTACGAGCAGTACTTC.

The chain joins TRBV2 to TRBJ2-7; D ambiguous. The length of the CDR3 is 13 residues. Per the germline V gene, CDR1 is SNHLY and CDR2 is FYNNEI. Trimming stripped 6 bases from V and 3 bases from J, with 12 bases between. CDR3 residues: CASRRDTSYEQYF. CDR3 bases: TGTGCCAGCAGACGAGACACAAGCTACGAGCAGTACTTC.

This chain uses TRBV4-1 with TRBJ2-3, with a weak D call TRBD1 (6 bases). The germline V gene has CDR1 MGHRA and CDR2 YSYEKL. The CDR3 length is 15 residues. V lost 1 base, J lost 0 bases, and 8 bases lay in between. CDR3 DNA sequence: TGCGCCAGCAGCCAAGGGACAGTTAGCACAGATACGCAGTATTTT. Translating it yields CASSQGTVSTDTQYF.

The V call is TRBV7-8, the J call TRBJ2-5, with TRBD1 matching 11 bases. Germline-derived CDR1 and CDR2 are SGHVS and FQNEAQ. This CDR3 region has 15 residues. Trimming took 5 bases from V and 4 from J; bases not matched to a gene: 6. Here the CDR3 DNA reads TGTGCCAGCAGCGGGACAGGGGGTTGGGGAGAGACCCAGTACTTC. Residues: CASSGTGGWGETQYF. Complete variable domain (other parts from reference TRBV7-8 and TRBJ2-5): GAGVSQSPRYKVAKRGQDVALRCDPISGHVSLFWYQQALGQGPEFLTYFQNEAQLDKSGLPSDRFFAERPEGSVSTLKIQRTQQEDSAVYLCASSGTGGWGETQYFGPGTRLLVL.

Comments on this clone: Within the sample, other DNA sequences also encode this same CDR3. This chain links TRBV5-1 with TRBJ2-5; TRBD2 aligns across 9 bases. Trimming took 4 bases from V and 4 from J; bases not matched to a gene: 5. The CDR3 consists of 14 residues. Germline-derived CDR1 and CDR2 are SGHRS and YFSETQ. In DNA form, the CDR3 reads TGCGCCAGCAGCAGGGGACTAGCCGGAGAGACCCAGTACTTC. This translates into CASSRGLAGETQYF.

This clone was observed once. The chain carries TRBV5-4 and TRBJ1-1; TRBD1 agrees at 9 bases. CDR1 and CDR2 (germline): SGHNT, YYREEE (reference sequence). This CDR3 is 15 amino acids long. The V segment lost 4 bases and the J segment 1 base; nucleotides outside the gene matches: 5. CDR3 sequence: CASSPVGQGNTEAFF. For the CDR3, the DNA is TGTGCCAGCAGCCCGGTGGGACAGGGGAACACTGAAGCTTTCTTT.

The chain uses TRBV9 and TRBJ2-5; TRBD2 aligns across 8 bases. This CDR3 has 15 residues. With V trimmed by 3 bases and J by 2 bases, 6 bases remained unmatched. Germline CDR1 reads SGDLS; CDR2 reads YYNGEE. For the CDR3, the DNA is TGTGCCAGCAGCGCGGGGGGGCAGGGGCAAGAGACCCAGTACTTC. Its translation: CASSAGGQGQETQYF.

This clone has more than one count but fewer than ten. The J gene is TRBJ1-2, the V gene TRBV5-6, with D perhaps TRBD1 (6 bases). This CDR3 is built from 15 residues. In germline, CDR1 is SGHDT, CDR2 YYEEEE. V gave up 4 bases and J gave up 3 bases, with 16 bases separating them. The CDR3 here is CASSPGGGTYYGYTF. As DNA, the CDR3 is TGTGCCAGCAGCCCGGGGGGGGGCACCTACTATGGCTACACCTTC.

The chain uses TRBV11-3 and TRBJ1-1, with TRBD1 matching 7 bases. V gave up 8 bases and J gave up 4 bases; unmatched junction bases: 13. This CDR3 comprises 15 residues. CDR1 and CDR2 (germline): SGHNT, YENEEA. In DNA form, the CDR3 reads TGTGCCAGCTGCATTCCCCCCGGGACAGTCACTGAAGCTTTCTTT. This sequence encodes CASCIPPGTVTEAFF.

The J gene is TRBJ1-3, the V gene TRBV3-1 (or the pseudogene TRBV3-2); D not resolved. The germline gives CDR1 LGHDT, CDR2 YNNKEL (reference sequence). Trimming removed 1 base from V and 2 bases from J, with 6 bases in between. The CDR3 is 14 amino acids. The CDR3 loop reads CASSQAEAGNTIYF. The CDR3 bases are TGTGCCAGCAGCCAAGCGGAGGCTGGAAACACCATATATTTT.

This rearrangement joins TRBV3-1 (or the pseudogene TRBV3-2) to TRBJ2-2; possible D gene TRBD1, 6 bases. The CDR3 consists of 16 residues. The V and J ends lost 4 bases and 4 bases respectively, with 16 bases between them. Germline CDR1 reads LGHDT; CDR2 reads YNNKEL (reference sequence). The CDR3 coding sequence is TGTGCCAGCAGCCTGTACTCACAGGGTAGCACCGGGGAGCTGTTTTTT. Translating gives CASSLYSQGSTGELFF.

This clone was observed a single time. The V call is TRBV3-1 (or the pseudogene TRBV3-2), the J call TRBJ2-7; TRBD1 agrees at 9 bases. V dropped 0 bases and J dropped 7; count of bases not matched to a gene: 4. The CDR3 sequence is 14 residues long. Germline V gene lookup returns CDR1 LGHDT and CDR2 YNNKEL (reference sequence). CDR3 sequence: CASSQEGTGREQYF. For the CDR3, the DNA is TGTGCCAGCAGCCAAGAGGGGACAGGGAGGGAGCAGTACTTC.

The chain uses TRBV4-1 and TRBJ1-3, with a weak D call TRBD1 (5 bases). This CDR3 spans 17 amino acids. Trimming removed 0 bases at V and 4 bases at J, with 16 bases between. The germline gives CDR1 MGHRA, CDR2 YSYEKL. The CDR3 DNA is TGCGCCAGCAGCCAAGATGCCGAGGACAATTTCGGAAACACCATATATTTT. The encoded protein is CASSQDAEDNFGNTIYF.

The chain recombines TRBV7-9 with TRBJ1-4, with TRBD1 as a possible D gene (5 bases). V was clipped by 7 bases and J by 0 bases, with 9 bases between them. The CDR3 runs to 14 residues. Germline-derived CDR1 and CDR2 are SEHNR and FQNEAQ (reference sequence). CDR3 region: CASNRLATNEKLFF. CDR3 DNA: TGTGCCAGCAACAGGTTGGCAACTAATGAAAAACTGTTTTTT.

This CDR3 reads CASRRGYTGELFF. The CDR3 DNA follows: TGTGCCAGTCGCAGGGGTTACACCGGGGAGCTGTTTTTT. This chain joins TRBV19 and TRBJ2-2; D possibly corresponds to TRBD1 (6 bases). The CDR3 is 13 amino acids. V lost 8 bases, J lost 3 bases, and 10 bases lay in between. Germline CDR1 and CDR2: LNHDA and SQIVND (reference sequence).

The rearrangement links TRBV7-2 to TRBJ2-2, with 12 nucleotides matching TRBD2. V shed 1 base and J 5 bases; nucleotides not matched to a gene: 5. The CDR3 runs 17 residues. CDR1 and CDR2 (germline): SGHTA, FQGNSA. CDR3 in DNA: TGTGCCAGCAGCTTAGTAGTACTAGCGGGGGGAACCGGGGAGCTGTTTTTT. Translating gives CASSLVVLAGGTGELFF.

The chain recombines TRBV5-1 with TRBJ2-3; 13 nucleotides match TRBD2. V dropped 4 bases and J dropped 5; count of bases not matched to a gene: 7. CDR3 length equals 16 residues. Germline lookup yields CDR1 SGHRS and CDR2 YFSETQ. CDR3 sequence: CASSPGTSGAGDTQYF. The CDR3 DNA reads TGCGCCAGCAGCCCCGGGACTAGCGGGGCGGGAGATACGCAGTATTTT.

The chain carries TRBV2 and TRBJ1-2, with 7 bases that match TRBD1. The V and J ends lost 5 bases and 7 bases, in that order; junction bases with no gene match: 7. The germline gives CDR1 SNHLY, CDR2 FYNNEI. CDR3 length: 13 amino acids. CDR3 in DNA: TGTGCCAGCAGTATGACAGGGCGAAGTGGCTACACCTTC. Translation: CASSMTGRSGYTF.

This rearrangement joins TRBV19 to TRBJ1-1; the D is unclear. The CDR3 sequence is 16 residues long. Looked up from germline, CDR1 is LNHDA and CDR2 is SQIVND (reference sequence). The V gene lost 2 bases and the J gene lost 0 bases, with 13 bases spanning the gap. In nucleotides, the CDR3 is TGTGCCAGTAGTATATACGGCGGAGCCATGAACACTGAAGCTTTCTTT. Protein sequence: CASSIYGGAMNTEAFF. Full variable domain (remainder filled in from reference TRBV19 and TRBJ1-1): DGGITQSPKYLFRKEGQNVTLSCEQNLNHDAMYWYRQDPGQGLRLIYYSQIVNDFQKGDIAEGYSVSREKKESFPLTVTSAQKNPTAFYLCASSIYGGAMNTEAFFGQGTRLTVV.